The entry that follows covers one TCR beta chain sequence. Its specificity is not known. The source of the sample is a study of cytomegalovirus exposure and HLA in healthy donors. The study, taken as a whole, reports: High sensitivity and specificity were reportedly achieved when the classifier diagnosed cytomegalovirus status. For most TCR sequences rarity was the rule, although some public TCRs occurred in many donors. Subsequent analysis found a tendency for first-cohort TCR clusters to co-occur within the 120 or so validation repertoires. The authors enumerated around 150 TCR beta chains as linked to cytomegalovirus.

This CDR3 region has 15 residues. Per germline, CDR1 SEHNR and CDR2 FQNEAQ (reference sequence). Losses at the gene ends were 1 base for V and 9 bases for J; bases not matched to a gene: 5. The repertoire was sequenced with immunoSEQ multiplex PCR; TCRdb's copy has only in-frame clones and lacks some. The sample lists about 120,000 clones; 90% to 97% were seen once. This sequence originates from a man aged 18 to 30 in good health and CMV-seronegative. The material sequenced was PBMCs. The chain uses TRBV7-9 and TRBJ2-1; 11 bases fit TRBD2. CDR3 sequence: CASSLGLAGSGEQFF. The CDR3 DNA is TGTGCCAGCAGCTTAGGACTAGCGGGAAGCGGTGAGCAGTTCTTC.